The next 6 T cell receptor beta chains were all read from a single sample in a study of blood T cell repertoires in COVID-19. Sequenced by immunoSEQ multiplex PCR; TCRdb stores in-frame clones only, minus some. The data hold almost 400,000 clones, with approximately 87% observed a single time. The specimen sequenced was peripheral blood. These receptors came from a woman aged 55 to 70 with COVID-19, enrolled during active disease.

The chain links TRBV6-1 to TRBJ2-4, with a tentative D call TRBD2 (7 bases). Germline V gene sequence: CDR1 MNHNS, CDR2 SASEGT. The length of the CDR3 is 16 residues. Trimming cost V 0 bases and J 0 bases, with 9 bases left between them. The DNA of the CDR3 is TGTGCCAGCAGTGAAGCGGGGGGGCGAGCCAAAAACATTCAGTACTTC. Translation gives CASSEAGGRAKNIQYF.

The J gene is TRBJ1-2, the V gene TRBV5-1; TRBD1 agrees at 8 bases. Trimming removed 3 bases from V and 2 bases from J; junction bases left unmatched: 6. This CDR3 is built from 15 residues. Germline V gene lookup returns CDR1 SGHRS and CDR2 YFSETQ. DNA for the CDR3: TGCGCCAGCAGCTCATCGACAGGGGCGAACTATGGCTACACCTTC. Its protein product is CASSSSTGANYGYTF.

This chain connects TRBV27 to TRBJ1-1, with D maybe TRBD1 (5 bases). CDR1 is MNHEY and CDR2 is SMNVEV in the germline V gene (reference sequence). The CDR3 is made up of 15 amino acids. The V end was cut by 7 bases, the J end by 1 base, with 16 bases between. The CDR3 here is CASTRWGGRNTEAFF. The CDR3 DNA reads TGTGCCAGCACCAGATGGGGGGGGAGGAACACTGAAGCTTTCTTT.

In DNA, the CDR3 is TGTGCCAGCTCACCACCGGACAGAAACTACGAGCAGTACTTC. This codes for CASSPPDRNYEQYF. The chain carries TRBV18 and TRBJ2-7; D may be TRBD1 (6 bases). V was pared by 0 bases and J by 3 bases, with 9 bases between. The CDR3 covers 14 residues. From germline, CDR1 is KGHSH and CDR2 LQKENI.

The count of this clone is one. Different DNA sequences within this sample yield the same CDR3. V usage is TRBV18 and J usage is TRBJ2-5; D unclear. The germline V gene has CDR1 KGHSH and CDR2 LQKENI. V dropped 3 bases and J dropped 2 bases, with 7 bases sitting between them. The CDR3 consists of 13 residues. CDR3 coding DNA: TGTGCCAGCTCACCTAACAGTCAAGAGACCCAGTACTTC. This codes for CASSPNSQETQYF.

The CDR3 spells CASRSSGGGNTIYF. The CDR3 nucleotides read TGTGCCAGCAGGTCATCCGGGGGAGGAAACACCATATATTTT. The chain links TRBV13 to TRBJ1-3; TRBD1 is a possible D gene (5 bases). V was cut by 6 bases and J by 4 bases, with 13 bases left in between. CDR1 and CDR2 from the germline V gene are PRHDT and FYEKMQ (reference sequence). The CDR3 runs 14 residues.